This TCR beta chain is drawn from a study of early T cells in non-severe SARS-CoV-2 infection. Study background: Alpha and beta chains were unpaired, from unsorted whole-blood bulk RNA. General study findings and limits: Database matching using VDJdb favored anti-spike CD8 responses, with private and CD4 specificities left missing.

Researchers attached unique molecular identifiers to individual cDNA molecules. Using its own MiXCR run on the 5' RACE reads, TCRdb lists one record per CDR3 protein. The sample holds under 95,000 distinct CDR3 sequences, 14% to 15% seen once. For this clonotype: Antigen specificity is unknown.

V was pared by 6 bases and J by 5 bases, with 13 bases of the junction left unmatched. This CDR3 region has 16 residues. Germline V gene sequence: CDR1 MNHNY, CDR2 SVGAGI (reference sequence). Sequencing input: whole blood. The rearrangement links TRBV6-6 to TRBJ2-1; 7 bases agree with TRBD2. The clonotype was recovered from an adult who was a healthcare worker with PCR-confirmed SARS-CoV-2 infection or an uninfected control (not recorded which). This CDR3 is CASSPQGLVYHNEQFF. The CDR3 nucleotides are TGTGCCAGCAGCCCTCAAGGACTAGTCTACCACAATGAGCAGTTCTTC.